This T cell receptor (beta chain) was observed in a study of CD8+ T cells in alopecia areata. In the study overall: Treated patients swallowed 5 to 10 mg of oral tofacitinib twice daily. Tofacitinib lasted 6 to 18 months, then 6 months off drug.

The CDR3 is made up of 14 amino acids. V was trimmed by 5 bases and J by 5 bases, leaving 14 bases between them. Germline assignment: CDR1 SGHNT and CDR2 YENEEA. After isolation, RNA underwent reverse transcription to generate cDNA as the sequencing template. Data came from immunoSEQ multiplex PCR; TCRdb stores just in-frame clones and leaves some out. Of about 250,000 clones in the sample, roughly two thirds were seen once. From alopecia areata patients, lesional scalp punch biopsies and peripheral blood were collected. Cell sorting on a FACSAria was used to separate CD4+ and CD8+ T cells from the PBMCs.

The receptor was derived from a human donor with alopecia areata. The chain combines TRBV11-3 with TRBJ2-3; a possible D gene is TRBD2 (6 bases). The specimen was CD4+ T cells sorted from blood, collected at week 0. The CDR3 here is CASSLRRDGDTQYF. In DNA form, the CDR3 reads TGTGCCAGCAGCCTCAGGCGGGACGGAGATACGCAGTATTTT.